Listed here are 26 T cell receptor beta chains from one sample, sequenced in a study of blood T cell repertoires in COVID-19. The assay was immunoSEQ multiplex PCR, and TCRdb's table has in-frame clones only and misses some. The repertoire holds some 200,000 clones, 65% to 85% seen once, with around 7.4% in the top ten. Sequences were obtained from PBMCs or T cells enriched from blood (not recorded which). The receptors come from a middle-aged woman with acute COVID-19.

V and J are TRBV9 and TRBJ2-4, with 12 bases matching TRBD2. The CDR3 covers 16 residues. Losses at the gene ends were 4 bases for V and 8 bases for J; bases not matched to a gene: 10. Germline lookup yields CDR1 SGDLS and CDR2 YYNGEE. The CDR3 sequence: CASSLGTSGWVDIQYF. DNA for the CDR3: TGTGCCAGCAGCCTAGGGACTAGCGGGTGGGTGGACATTCAGTACTTC.

CDR3 residues: CARSLDLGQGDGNTIYF. The CDR3 DNA follows: TGTGCCAGAAGCTTGGATCTAGGACAGGGGGATGGAAACACCATATATTTT. The rearrangement links TRBV5-3 to TRBJ1-3, with TRBD1 matching over 10 bases. TRBV5-3 is placed among ORFs of uncertain function. The CDR3 loop spans 17 amino acids. J gave up 3 bases and V 0 bases, and 6 bases lay outside the gene matches.

This clone was detected a few times. The rearrangement links TRBV6-5 to TRBJ1-2, with D tentatively TRBD1 (5 bases). V shed 7 bases and J shed 7 bases, with 10 bases lying between them. This CDR3 has 11 residues. Germline CDR1 reads MNHEY; CDR2 reads SVGAGI. CDR3 residues: CASTGVAGYTF. CDR3 nucleotide sequence: TGTGCCAGCACGGGGGTTGCTGGCTACACCTTC.

CDR3 nucleotide sequence: TGTGCCAGCAGCAACCGGGACAGCGTCATTTATAACTATGGCTACACCTTC. Its protein product is CASSNRDSVIYNYGYTF. This rearrangement joins TRBV5-5 to TRBJ1-2, with TRBD1 matching 7 bases. The CDR3 extends over 17 amino acids. Germline V gene data show CDR1 as SGHKS and CDR2 as YYEKEE (reference sequence). J lost 1 base, V lost 4 bases, and 13 bases had no gene match.

V and J are TRBV7-2 and TRBJ2-1; a weak D match, TRBD1 (5 bases). The CDR3 is 16 residues long. V lost 1 base, J lost 8 bases, and 18 bases lay in between. The V gene's germline CDR1 is SGHTA and CDR2 FQGNSA. CDR3 bases: TGTGCCAGCAGCTTAGTGCTGGCAGGGCCTCGGCATGAGCAGTTCTTC. This codes for CASSLVLAGPRHEQFF.

The chain employs TRBV2 and TRBJ1-4; D is uncertain. CDR1 is SNHLY, CDR2 FYNNEI, per germline. The CDR3 contains 13 residues. V gave up 8 bases and J gave up 4 bases, with 11 bases separating them. Here the CDR3 DNA reads TGTGCCAGCTTCTGGCGGATTAATGAAAAACTGTTTTTT. It codes for CASFWRINEKLFF.

The gene calls are TRBV7-2 and TRBJ1-3; D might be TRBD1 (5 bases). The CDR3 covers 15 residues. From germline, CDR1 is SGHTA and CDR2 FQGNSA. Trimming left V 3 bases short and J 2 bases short, with 11 bases between. CDR3 DNA sequence: TGTGCCAGCAGCTTGACAGAAGCCACTGGAAACACCATATATTTT. Translating gives CASSLTEATGNTIYF. Full variable domain (outside the CDR3, taken from reference TRBV7-2 and TRBJ1-3): GAGVSQSPSNKVTEKGKDVELRCDPISGHTALYWYRQSLGQGLEFLIYFQGNSAPDKSGLPSDRFSAERTGGSVSTLTIQRTQQEDSAVYLCASSLTEATGNTIYFGEGSWLTVV.

The genes are TRBV29-1 and TRBJ2-3; TRBD1 might be the D (5 bases). The CDR3 is made up of 13 amino acids. Trimming took off 4 bases at V and 6 bases at J, with 14 bases between the two ends. Per germline, CDR1 SQVTM and CDR2 ANQGSEA. The CDR3 spells CSVVQALGDTQYF. In DNA, the CDR3 is TGCAGCGTTGTACAGGCGCTCGGGGATACGCAGTATTTT.

The chain links TRBV27 to TRBJ1-5; perhaps TRBD1 as D (6 bases). The CDR3 sequence is 14 residues long. Trimming stripped 4 bases from V and 8 bases from J, with 15 bases between. The germline CDR1 and CDR2 sequences are MNHEY and SMNVEV (reference sequence). The chain's CDR3 is CASSSRPYREPQHF. The CDR3 region has the DNA TGTGCCAGCAGTTCGCGCCCCTACAGGGAGCCCCAGCATTTT.

The V gene is TRBV5-1, the J gene TRBJ2-3, with 7 nucleotides matching TRBD2. CDR3 length equals 17 residues. The germline CDR1 and CDR2 sequences are SGHRS and YFSETQ. J gave up 0 bases and V 4 bases, and 11 bases lay outside the gene matches. CDR3 protein: CASSPWASGTSTDTQYF. CDR3 in DNA: TGCGCCAGCAGCCCCTGGGCCAGCGGGACTAGCACAGATACGCAGTATTTT.

Concerning this clone: Its ends do not fully match the called genes, so a read error is possible. This rearrangement joins TRBV19 to TRBJ1-1, with D possibly TRBD1 on 5 matching bases. The CDR3 sequence is 14 residues long. Germline CDR1 reads LNHDA; CDR2 reads SQIVND (reference sequence). CDR3 in DNA: TGTGCCAGCAGTACCGGGGGGGATAATACTGAAGCTTTCTTT. Its protein is CASSTGGDNTEAFF.

J is TRBJ1-1 and V is TRBV19; D might be TRBD1 (5 bases). CDR3 size: 15 residues. Deletions cut 6 bases from V and 0 bases from J, with 14 bases between. Germline assignment: CDR1 LNHDA and CDR2 SQIVND (reference sequence). This CDR3 reads CASRIPAGLNTEAFF. Here the CDR3 DNA reads TGTGCCAGTAGAATTCCGGCAGGGTTGAACACTGAAGCTTTCTTT. The complete variable domain, with remaining parts taken from reference TRBV19 and TRBJ1-1, reads DGGITQSPKYLFRKEGQNVTLSCEQNLNHDAMYWYRQDPGQGLRLIYYSQIVNDFQKGDIAEGYSVSREKKESFPLTVTSAQKNPTAFYLCASRIPAGLNTEAFFGQGTRLTVV.

This clone was seen a few times. V gene TRBV7-8 combines with J gene TRBJ1-5; 9 bases match TRBD1. The V and J ends lost 5 bases and 5 bases, in that order; junction bases with no gene match: 10. The CDR3 spans 16 residues. Germline assignment: CDR1 SGHVS and CDR2 FQNEAQ. CDR3 sequence (DNA): TGTGCCAGCAGCATCCTGAAGGACAGGGGATATCAGCCCCAGCATTTT. Encoded protein: CASSILKDRGYQPQHF.

V and J are TRBV25-1 and TRBJ1-4; 10 positions match TRBD1. Unmatched junction bases numbered 2, after V lost 7 bases and J lost 6 bases. The CDR3 spans 13 residues. CDR1 is MGHDK and CDR2 is SYGVNS in the germline V gene. The CDR3 loop reads CASMGTGDEKLFF. The CDR3 DNA follows: TGTGCCAGCATGGGGACAGGGGATGAAAAACTGTTTTTT.

This chain joins TRBV11-2 and TRBJ2-7; 10 bases align to TRBD1. Per germline, CDR1 SGHAT and CDR2 FQNNGV. J was trimmed by 6 bases and V by 6 bases; bases with no gene match: 11. The CDR3 spans 15 residues. This CDR3 is CASRLRRGTGAEQYF. The CDR3 DNA follows: TGTGCCAGCAGGCTAAGGAGGGGGACAGGGGCCGAGCAGTACTTC.

V and J are TRBV19 and TRBJ1-6; no reliable D call. Trimming shortened V by 1 base and J by 0 bases, and 10 bases separated the two germline ends. The CDR3 covers 17 residues. CDR1 is LNHDA and CDR2 is SQIVND in the germline V gene (reference sequence). The CDR3 loop reads CASSIGATSSYNSPLHF. The CDR3 region has the DNA TGTGCCAGTAGTATAGGGGCAACCAGCTCCTATAATTCACCCCTCCACTTT.

V and J are TRBV9 and TRBJ1-6; tentative D call: TRBD1 (6 bases). V dropped 3 bases and J dropped 7 bases, with 17 bases sitting between them. The CDR3 is made up of 16 amino acids. Germline loops: CDR1 SGDLS, CDR2 YYNGEE. For the CDR3, the DNA is TGTGCCAGCAGCGGAAAGGAAGGACAGCCAAATTCACCCCTCCACTTT. It specifies CASSGKEGQPNSPLHF.

The chain links TRBV30 to TRBJ2-5, with 9 bases identical to TRBD1. CDR1 GTSNPN and CDR2 SVGIG come from the germline V gene (reference sequence). V was pared by 3 bases and J by 5 bases, with 4 bases of the junction left unmatched. CDR3 length: 13 amino acids. CDR3 in amino acids: CAWRTGTGETQYF. CDR3 nucleotide sequence: TGTGCCTGGAGGACCGGGACAGGGGAGACCCAGTACTTC.

The gene calls are TRBV24-1 and TRBJ2-1; maybe TRBD1 (6 bases). CDR3 size: 16 residues. V dropped 4 bases and J dropped 0 bases, with 12 bases sitting between them. The V gene's germline CDR1 is KGHDR and CDR2 SFDVKD. CDR3 nucleotide sequence: TGTGCCACCAGTGACGTCGACAGGAGCTCCTACAATGAGCAGTTCTTC. Translating it yields CATSDVDRSSYNEQFF.

This clone turned up a few times. The chain links TRBV2 to TRBJ2-4, with a tentative D call TRBD2 (6 bases). This CDR3 contains 13 residues. Germline CDR1 SNHLY, CDR2 FYNNEI. V was cut by 8 bases and J by 1 base, with 9 bases left in between. The CDR3 DNA reads as TGTGCCAGCCGGGGGTGGGCCAAAAACATTCAGTACTTC. Its protein is CASRGWAKNIQYF. The entire variable domain, with the rest obtained from reference TRBV2 and TRBJ2-4, is as follows: EPEVTQTPSHQVTQMGQEVILRCVPISNHLYFYWYRQILGQKVEFLVSFYNNEISEKSEIFDDQFSVERPDGSNFTLKIRSTKLEDSAMYFCASRGWAKNIQYFGAGTRLSVL.

The chain joins TRBV3-1 (or the pseudogene TRBV3-2) to TRBJ2-2; D might be TRBD1 (6 bases). This CDR3 has 17 amino acids. Germline lookup yields CDR1 LGHDT and CDR2 YNNKEL (reference sequence). Trimming removed 4 bases from V and 5 bases from J, with 20 bases in between. The CDR3: CASSLPTGTRWTGELFF. In DNA, the CDR3 is TGTGCCAGCAGCCTCCCGACAGGTACAAGATGGACCGGGGAGCTGTTTTTT.

This sequence joins TRBV28 and TRBJ1-1, with D perhaps TRBD1 (6 bases). Germline lookup yields CDR1 MDHEN and CDR2 SYDVKM. The CDR3 totals 13 residues. V was shortened by 6 bases and J by 7 bases, with 15 bases between the two germline ends. CDR3: CASRATGNGEAFF. The CDR3 nucleotides are TGTGCCAGCAGAGCTACAGGGAACGGTGAAGCTTTCTTT.

The chain couples TRBV7-3 to TRBJ2-2; D gene ambiguous. In germline, CDR1 is SGHTA, CDR2 FQGTGA. With 2 bases removed from V and 2 bases from J, the gap between germline ends came to 3 bases. CDR3 length equals 13 residues. CDR3 nucleotide sequence: TGTGCCAGCAGCTTATCTAACACCGGGGAGCTGTTTTTT. Residues: CASSLSNTGELFF.

The chain has TRBV28 and TRBJ2-1; 14 bases are a match to TRBD2. With V trimmed by 6 bases and J by 10 bases, 8 bases remained unmatched. The CDR3 length is 15 residues. Germline lookup yields CDR1 MDHEN and CDR2 SYDVKM. Here the CDR3 reads CASRPGLAGVGEQFF. CDR3 nucleotides: TGTGCCAGCAGGCCGGGACTAGCGGGAGTTGGCGAGCAGTTCTTC.

The chain employs TRBV3-1 (or the pseudogene TRBV3-2) and TRBJ1-2, with D hard to call. V was trimmed by 1 base and J by 4 bases, leaving 13 bases between them. The CDR3 is 15 amino acids. Germline values: CDR1 LGHDT, CDR2 YNNKEL (reference sequence). The CDR3 DNA follows: TGTGCCAGCAGCCAAGCGAACGGACTTCCCTATGGCTACACCTTC. This translates into CASSQANGLPYGYTF.

The CDR3 loop is CASSSGQGARGYTF. CDR3 nucleotides: TGTGCCAGCAGTTCGGGGCAGGGGGCGCGTGGCTACACCTTC. This chain uses TRBV13 with TRBJ1-2; 8 bases map to TRBD1. The V gene end was trimmed by 6 bases and the J gene end by 7 bases; junction bases not matched to a gene: 10. CDR3 size: 14 residues. CDR1 and CDR2 from the germline V gene are PRHDT and FYEKMQ (reference sequence). The whole variable domain, remainder taken from reference TRBV13 and TRBJ1-2, is AAGVIQSPRHLIKEKRETATLKCYPIPRHDTVYWYQQGPGQDPQFLISFYEKMQSDKGSIPDRFSAQQFSDYHSELNMSSLELGDSALYFCASSSGQGARGYTFGSGTRLTVV.